One sample yielded the 26 T cell receptor beta chains listed below, sequenced in a study of blood T cells in healthy people across ages. PCR was performed a second time for about 7 to 11 cycles using a sample-barcoded 5' primer and a J-beta primer mix. TCRdb processed the 5' RACE reads anew with MiXCR; each CDR3 protein has one entry. In the table there are 1.6 million or so distinct CDR3 sequences, roughly 30% of which are singletons. The sample comprised blood. The receptor set was obtained from a woman aged 25 to 39 in good health.

The chain links TRBV20-1 to TRBJ1-4, with 7 bases that match TRBD1. V gave up 7 bases and J gave up 7 bases; unmatched junction bases: 9. The CDR3 covers 13 residues. CDR1 is DFQATT and CDR2 is SNEGSKA in the germline V gene (reference sequence). CDR3 sequence (DNA): TGCAGTGTCAGGGGGAGTTTAAGTGAAAAACTGTTTTTT. Protein: CSVRGSLSEKLFF.

The rearrangement uses TRBV10-3 and TRBJ2-7, with TRBD1 matching over 8 bases. CDR3 size: 16 residues. V lost 2 bases, J lost 4 bases, and 10 bases stayed unmatched. CDR1 ENHRY and CDR2 SYGVKD come from the germline V gene. The CDR3, as DNA: TGTGCCATCAGTGAGGATGCTGGACAGGGAGTATACGAGCAGTACTTC. Its protein product is CAISEDAGQGVYEQYF.

The chain joins TRBV5-5 to TRBJ2-7, with D possibly called TRBD1 or TRBD2 (6 bases each). V lost 6 bases, J lost 4 bases, and 17 bases lay in between. CDR1 is SGHKS and CDR2 is YYEKEE in the germline V gene (reference sequence). CDR3 length: 14 residues. CDR3 DNA: TGTGCCAGCACCCTGAGGGGGGCCGGTTACGAGCAGTACTTC. Translation gives CASTLRGAGYEQYF.

This clonotype was found a few times. The chain combines TRBV28 with TRBJ2-7; 7 bases align to TRBD2. V dropped 6 bases and J dropped 5; count of bases not matched to a gene: 10. The CDR3 has 14 amino acids. The V gene's germline CDR1 is MDHEN and CDR2 SYDVKM. Written as DNA, the CDR3 is TGTGCCAGCAGACCAAGCGGGGTCTGGGACGAGCAGTACTTC. As protein: CASRPSGVWDEQYF.

The chain recombines TRBV20-1 with TRBJ2-7; a possible D gene is TRBD1 (5 bases). The V end lost 3 bases, the J end lost 4 bases, and 16 bases lay between the germline ends. Germline assignment: CDR1 DFQATT and CDR2 SNEGSKA (reference sequence). CDR3 size: 14 residues. The CDR3 nucleotides read TGCAGTGCTAGCGGATGGGGCCGAAATTACGAGCAGTACTTC. Amino acids: CSASGWGRNYEQYF.

V is TRBV12-3 or TRBV12-4 and J is TRBJ1-2; D possibly corresponds to TRBD1 (5 bases). Trimming stripped 5 bases from V and 6 bases from J, with 16 bases between. The CDR3 has 14 amino acids. CDR3 in DNA: TGTGCCAGCAGTGGGGGACCACAAGGGGATGGCTACACCTTC. Translating it yields CASSGGPQGDGYTF.

The J gene is TRBJ2-7, the V gene TRBV6-6, with unresolved D. The V end lost 3 bases, the J end lost 2 bases, and 8 bases lay between the germline ends. CDR1 and CDR2 (germline): MNHNY, SVGAGI (reference sequence). The CDR3 is made up of 13 amino acids. As DNA, the CDR3 is TGTGCCAGCAGTTATGGAGTCCCCTACGAGCAGTACTTC. Translating it yields CASSYGVPYEQYF.

The rearrangement joins TRBV20-1 to TRBJ2-7; 8 positions agree with TRBD2. CDR3 length: 15 amino acids. Trimming took 1 base from V and 10 from J; bases not matched to a gene: 15. From germline, CDR1 is DFQATT and CDR2 SNEGSKA (reference sequence). The CDR3 bases are TGCAGTGCTAGAGCCTCCCAAAAAAGCGGGAGACTCCAGTACTTC. This translates into CSARASQKSGRLQYF.

This clonotype has only a few counts. V is TRBV6-1 and J is TRBJ2-2; no firm D call. V dropped 3 bases and J dropped 0 bases, with 11 bases sitting between them. The CDR3 is 16 amino acids. Germline loops: CDR1 MNHNS, CDR2 SASEGT. The CDR3 loop reads CASSDPTGSNTGELFF. The CDR3 DNA sequence: TGTGCCAGCAGTGACCCGACTGGGTCGAACACCGGGGAGCTGTTTTTT.

The chain has TRBV28 and TRBJ2-7; 10 bases fit TRBD2. Germline assignment: CDR1 MDHEN and CDR2 SYDVKM. The CDR3 is 17 amino acids. With 2 bases clipped from V and 2 bases from J, the junction kept 9 bases outside the gene matches. DNA for the CDR3: TGTGCCAGCAGTTTACCCCTAGCGGGAGAAGTAACCTACGAGCAGTACTTC. It specifies CASSLPLAGEVTYEQYF.

J is TRBJ2-1 and V is TRBV7-7; D call uncertain. The ends were cut back, 1 base at V and 9 bases at J, with 13 bases in the middle. CDR3 length: 14 residues. CDR1 and CDR2 (germline): SSHAT, FNYEAQ (reference sequence). CDR3 in amino acids: CASSLDVEFGEQFF. The CDR3 DNA follows: TGTGCCAGCAGCTTAGATGTTGAATTTGGTGAGCAGTTCTTC.

The chain uses TRBV30 and TRBJ1-1; TRBD1 agrees at 7 bases. The CDR3 is 15 residues long. Germline loops: CDR1 GTSNPN, CDR2 SVGIG (reference sequence). V lost 5 bases, J lost 6 bases, and 15 bases stayed unmatched. The CDR3 DNA reads TGTGCCTGGGAGGGAGGCCGGGACAGTAGGGCTGAAGCTTTCTTT. Protein: CAWEGGRDSRAEAFF.

This rearrangement joins TRBV6-2 or TRBV6-3 to TRBJ2-1; 14 nucleotides match TRBD2. The germline gives CDR1 MNHEY, CDR2 SVGEGT. CDR3 length equals 20 residues. V lost 7 bases to trimming and J lost 0 bases; unmatched junction nucleotides: 14. CDR3 in DNA: TGTGCCAGCACCACACTTTCGGGACTAGCGGGAGTACCCTCCTACAATGAGCAGTTCTTC. Translation: CASTTLSGLAGVPSYNEQFF.

The chain employs TRBV4-2 and TRBJ2-7, with D maybe TRBD2 (5 bases). Looked up from germline, CDR1 is LGHNA and CDR2 is YNFKEQ. The CDR3 spans 13 residues. The germline V and J ends were trimmed by 1 base and 5 bases, with 9 bases remaining between them. The CDR3: CASSQGRGNEQYF. Here the CDR3 DNA reads TGTGCCAGCAGCCAAGGTAGAGGGAACGAGCAGTACTTC.

The rearrangement links TRBV7-9 to TRBJ1-2; TRBD1 aligns across 8 bases. The CDR3 sequence is 15 residues long. Per the germline V gene, CDR1 is SEHNR and CDR2 is FQNEAQ (reference sequence). With V trimmed by 5 bases and J by 8 bases, 13 bases remained unmatched. The CDR3, as DNA: TGTGCCAGCAGCCCAAGGGCAGGGGGCCTCGGAGGCTACACCTTC. Translated, it gives CASSPRAGGLGGYTF.

The table lists this clonotype with a few counts. The V call is TRBV5-5, the J call TRBJ1-2; D is undetermined. Trimming shortened V by 4 bases and J by 6 bases, and 7 bases separated the two germline ends. This CDR3 region has 11 residues. From germline, CDR1 is SGHKS and CDR2 YYEKEE (reference sequence). The CDR3 region is CASSQENGYTF. The CDR3 bases are TGTGCCAGCAGCCAGGAGAATGGCTACACCTTC.

This clonotype was counted a few times. The chain has TRBV29-1 and TRBJ2-7, with D possibly TRBD2 on 5 matching bases. CDR3 length: 14 residues. Germline values: CDR1 SQVTM, CDR2 ANQGSEA. V lost 1 base and J 4 bases, leaving 14 bases between the germline ends. The CDR3 spells CSVEGGVRGYEQYF. The CDR3 DNA reads TGCAGCGTTGAAGGAGGAGTAAGAGGGTACGAGCAGTACTTC.

This chain links TRBV11-1 with TRBJ2-7, with D perhaps TRBD2 (5 bases). Per the germline V gene, CDR1 is SGHAT and CDR2 is FQDESV (reference sequence). The CDR3 is 14 residues long. Trimming removed 5 bases from V and 5 bases from J, with 16 bases in between. The CDR3 DNA sequence: TGTGCCAGCAGCCTAAGGCCTAGCAGCCACGAGCAGTACTTC. It codes for CASSLRPSSHEQYF.

The J gene is TRBJ2-3, the V gene TRBV28; 10 positions match TRBD1. There are 15 residues in the CDR3. With V trimmed by 6 bases and J by 4 bases, 7 bases remained unmatched. Germline loops: CDR1 MDHEN, CDR2 SYDVKM. CDR3 sequence (DNA): TGTGCCAGCAGGATGGGACAGGGGCTCTCAGATACGCAGTATTTT. Amino acids: CASRMGQGLSDTQYF.

Remarks on this clonotype: A much larger clone differs by one base, so this may be a read error. The genes are TRBV25-1 and TRBJ2-7, with TRBD2 matching over 12 bases. In germline, CDR1 is MGHDK, CDR2 SYGVNS. CDR3 length: 13 amino acids. The junction had 6 bases not matched to a gene; V was cut back by 6 bases and J by 9 bases. The CDR3 coding sequence is TGTGCCAGCAGAAGACTAGCGGGAGACGGGCAGTACTTC. It codes for CASRRLAGDGQYF.

This clonotype was counted many times. This chain joins TRBV6-5 and TRBJ2-3; 8 bases are a match to TRBD1. The CDR3 runs 15 residues. Per the germline V gene, CDR1 is MNHEY and CDR2 is SVGAGI. Trimming cost V 6 bases and J 1 base; bases outside gene matches: 6. The CDR3 DNA sequence: TGTGCCAGCAGCCCCCAGGGGGCTGGCACAGATACGCAGTATTTT. Its translation: CASSPQGAGTDTQYF.

There are a few counts of this clonotype. The chain recombines TRBV5-4 with TRBJ2-3, with 8 bases that match TRBD2. CDR1 SGHNT and CDR2 YYREEE come from the germline V gene (reference sequence). V lost 4 bases to trimming and J lost 4 bases; unmatched junction nucleotides: 8. This CDR3 region has 15 residues. The CDR3 here is CASSRTGGGSDTQYF. DNA of the CDR3: TGTGCCAGCAGCCGAACGGGCGGGGGGTCAGATACGCAGTATTTT.

This clonotype showed up many times. The chain recombines TRBV3-1 with TRBJ2-7, with TRBD2 as a possible D gene (5 bases). The germline gives CDR1 LGHDT, CDR2 YNNKEL (reference sequence). V was clipped by 4 bases and J by 5 bases, with 15 bases between them. The CDR3 contains 14 residues. The CDR3 spells CASSPRTGFHEQYF. The CDR3 nucleotides read TGTGCCAGCAGCCCCCGGACTGGGTTCCACGAGCAGTACTTC.

Only a few counts were recorded for this clonotype. This may come from a read error, since a much larger clone is one base off. The chain is built from TRBV11-2 and TRBJ2-3, with a tentative D call TRBD2 (5 bases). The CDR3 spans 15 residues. Germline values: CDR1 SGHAT, CDR2 FQNNGV. The V and J ends lost 5 bases and 1 base respectively, with 13 bases between them. The CDR3 loop is CASSPNLARTDTQYF. For the CDR3, the DNA is TGTGCCAGCAGCCCCAACTTAGCGCGCACAGATACGCAGTATTTT.

This clonotype came up a few times. The rearrangement uses TRBV4-1 and TRBJ1-2; TRBD1 matches 8 bases. V trimming: 0 bases; J trimming: 7 bases; junction bases outside the gene matches: 1. Per germline, CDR1 MGHRA and CDR2 YSYEKL. The CDR3 is 13 amino acids. The DNA of the CDR3 is TGCGCCAGCAGCCAAGACCAGGGGGCTGGCTACACCTTC. Its protein is CASSQDQGAGYTF.

Of note for this clonotype: Compared with germline, one end of the junction differs, possibly owing to a read error. The chain uses TRBV7-2 and TRBJ2-5, with 8 nucleotides matching TRBD2. Germline V lookup: CDR1 SGHTA, CDR2 FQGNSA. The CDR3 is made up of 15 amino acids. The CDR3 here is CASSLGLAPQGTQYF. In DNA form, the CDR3 reads TGTGCCAGCAGCTTAGGACTAGCGCCTCAAGGGACCCAGTACTTC.